This entry features one TCR beta chain sequence. The antigen is unknown. The source of the sample is a study of CD4+ T cells in melanoma. Broader study findings: Reportedly, melanoma neoantigen-specific CD4+ T cells showed varied differentiation states.

From germline, CDR1 is SNHLY and CDR2 FYNNEI. V shed 3 bases and J shed 4 bases, with 19 bases lying between them. The CDR3 runs 16 residues. Measured with immunoSEQ multiplex PCR; TCRdb has only the in-frame clones, and not every one. The data contain about 140,000 clones, roughly 91% of them singletons. This TCR was recovered from a human donor with melanoma. The rearrangement joins TRBV2 to TRBJ2-7, with D maybe TRBD2 (5 bases). CDR3 sequence reads: CASSEREPLEVYEQYF. The CDR3, as DNA: TGTGCCAGCAGTGAGAGGGAACCGCTTGAGGTTTACGAGCAGTACTTC. Drawing the rest from reference TRBV2 and TRBJ2-7, the complete variable domain is EPEVTQTPSHQVTQMGQEVILRCVPISNHLYFYWYRQILGQKVEFLVSFYNNEISEKSEIFDDQFSVERPDGSNFTLKIRSTKLEDSAMYFCASSEREPLEVYEQYFGPGTRLTVT.